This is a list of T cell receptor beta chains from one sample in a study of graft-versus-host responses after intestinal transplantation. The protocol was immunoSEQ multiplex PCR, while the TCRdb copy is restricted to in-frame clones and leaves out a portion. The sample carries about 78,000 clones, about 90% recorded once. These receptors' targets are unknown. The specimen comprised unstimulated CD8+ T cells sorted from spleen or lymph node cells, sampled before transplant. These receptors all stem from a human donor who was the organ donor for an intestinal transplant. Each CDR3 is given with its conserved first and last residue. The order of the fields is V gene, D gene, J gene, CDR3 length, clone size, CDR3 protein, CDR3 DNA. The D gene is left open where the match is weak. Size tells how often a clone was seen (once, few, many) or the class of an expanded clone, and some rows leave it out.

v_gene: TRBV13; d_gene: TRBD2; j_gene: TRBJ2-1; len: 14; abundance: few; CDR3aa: CASSQRGDYNEQFF; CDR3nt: TGTGCCAGCAGCCAGCGGGGAGATTACAATGAGCAGTTCTTC
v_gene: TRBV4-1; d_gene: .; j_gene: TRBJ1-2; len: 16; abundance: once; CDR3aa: CASSQDLRGGNYGYTF; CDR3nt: TGCGCCAGCAGCCAAGATCTGAGGGGGGGTAACTATGGCTACACCTTC
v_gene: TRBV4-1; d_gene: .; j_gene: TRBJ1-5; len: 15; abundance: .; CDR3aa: CASSQDQGGNQPQHF; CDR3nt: TGCGCCAGCAGCCAAGATCAAGGGGGCAATCAGCCCCAGCATTTT
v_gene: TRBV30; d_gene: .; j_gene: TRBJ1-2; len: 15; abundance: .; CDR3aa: CAWSVFSGGGLGYTF; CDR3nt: TGTGCCTGGAGTGTATTTTCCGGCGGGGGGCTTGGCTACACCTTC
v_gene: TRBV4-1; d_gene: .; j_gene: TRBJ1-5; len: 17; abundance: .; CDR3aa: CASSQVSAAGSNQPQHF; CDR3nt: TGCGCCAGCAGCCAAGTATCCGCGGCCGGAAGCAATCAGCCCCAGCATTTT
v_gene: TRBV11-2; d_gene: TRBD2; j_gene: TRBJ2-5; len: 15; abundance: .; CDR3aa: CASSSSGGARETQYF; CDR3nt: TGTGCCAGCAGCTCTAGCGGGGGCGCCCGGGAGACCCAGTACTTC
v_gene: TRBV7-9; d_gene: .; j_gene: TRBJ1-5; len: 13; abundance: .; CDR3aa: CASSLGANQPQHF; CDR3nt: TGTGCCAGCAGCTTGGGGGCCAATCAGCCCCAGCATTTT
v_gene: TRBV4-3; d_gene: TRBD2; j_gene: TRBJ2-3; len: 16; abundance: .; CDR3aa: CASSASSGEYTDTQYF; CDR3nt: TGCGCCAGCAGCGCTTCTAGCGGGGAGTACACAGATACGCAGTATTTT
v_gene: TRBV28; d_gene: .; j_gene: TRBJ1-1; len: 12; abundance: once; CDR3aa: CASSLNTVEAFF; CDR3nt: TGTGCCAGCAGCTTAAACACGGTGGAGGCTTTCTTT
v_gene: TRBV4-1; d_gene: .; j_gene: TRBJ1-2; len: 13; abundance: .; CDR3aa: CASSQGLPYGYTF; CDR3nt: TGCGCCAGCAGCCAAGGCCTACCCTATGGCTACACCTTC
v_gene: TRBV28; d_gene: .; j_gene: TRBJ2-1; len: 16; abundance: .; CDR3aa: CASTILVLGRGNEQFF; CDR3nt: TGTGCCAGCACCATCTTAGTCCTCGGACGGGGCAATGAGCAGTTCTTC
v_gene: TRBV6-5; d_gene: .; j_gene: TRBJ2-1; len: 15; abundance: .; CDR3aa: CASSYSPGRIDEQFF; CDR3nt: TGTGCCAGCAGTTACAGTCCTGGCCGAATTGATGAGCAGTTCTTC
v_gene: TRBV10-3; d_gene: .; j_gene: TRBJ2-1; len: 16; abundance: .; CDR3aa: CAISESDRKTYNEQFF; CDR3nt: TGTGCCATCAGTGAGTCCGACAGGAAAACCTACAATGAGCAGTTCTTC
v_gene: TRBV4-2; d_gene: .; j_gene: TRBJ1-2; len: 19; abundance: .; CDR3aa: CASSQVNYHPGPRGYGYTF; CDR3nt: TGTGCCAGCAGCCAAGTTAATTACCATCCAGGGCCTAGGGGCTATGGCTACACCTTC
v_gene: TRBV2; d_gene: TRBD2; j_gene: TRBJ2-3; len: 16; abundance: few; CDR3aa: CASSDGTSGGGDTQYF; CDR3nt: TGTGCCAGCAGTGACGGCACTAGCGGGGGGGGAGATACGCAGTATTTT
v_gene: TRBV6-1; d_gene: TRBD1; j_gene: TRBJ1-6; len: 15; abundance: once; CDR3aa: CASSDGTVYNSPLHF; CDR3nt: TGTGCCAGCAGTGATGGGACAGTTTATAATTCACCCCTCCACTTT
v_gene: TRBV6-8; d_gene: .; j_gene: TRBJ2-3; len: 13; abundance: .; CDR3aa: CAIRPTSHLGQYF; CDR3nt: TGTGCCATCAGGCCTACCTCCCACCTCGGGCAGTATTTT
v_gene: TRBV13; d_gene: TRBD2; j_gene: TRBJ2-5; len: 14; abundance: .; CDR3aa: CASSERGGMETQYF; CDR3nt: TGTGCCAGCAGCGAGCGGGGGGGCATGGAGACCCAGTACTTC
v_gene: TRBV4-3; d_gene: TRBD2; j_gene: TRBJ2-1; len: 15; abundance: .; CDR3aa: CASSPWTSGGGEQFF; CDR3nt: TGCGCCAGCAGCCCCTGGACTAGCGGGGGGGGTGAGCAGTTCTTC
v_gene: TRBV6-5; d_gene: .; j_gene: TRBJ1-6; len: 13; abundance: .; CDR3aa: CASSYSQGRALHF; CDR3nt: TGTGCCAGCAGTTACTCACAGGGTAGGGCCCTCCACTTT
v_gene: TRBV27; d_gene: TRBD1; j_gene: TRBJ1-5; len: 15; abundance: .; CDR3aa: CASRHQTGSNQPQHF; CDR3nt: TGTGCCAGCAGGCATCAGACAGGGAGCAATCAGCCCCAGCATTTT
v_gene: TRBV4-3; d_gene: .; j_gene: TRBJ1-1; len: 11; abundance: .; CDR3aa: CASSQDSEAFF; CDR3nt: TGCGCCAGCAGCCAAGATTCAGAAGCTTTCTTT
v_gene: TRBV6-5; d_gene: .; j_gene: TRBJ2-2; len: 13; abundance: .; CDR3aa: CASNEEGTGELFF; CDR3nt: TGTGCCAGCAACGAGGAGGGGACCGGGGAGCTGTTTTTT
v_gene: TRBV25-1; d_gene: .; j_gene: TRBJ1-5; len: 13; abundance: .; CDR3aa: CASQGGINQPQHF; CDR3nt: TGTGCCTCCCAAGGAGGGATCAATCAGCCCCAGCATTTT
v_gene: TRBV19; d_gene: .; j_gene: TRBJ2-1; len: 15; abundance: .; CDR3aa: CASSIVQGTYNEQFF; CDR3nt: TGTGCCAGTAGTATAGTCCAGGGAACATACAATGAGCAGTTCTTC
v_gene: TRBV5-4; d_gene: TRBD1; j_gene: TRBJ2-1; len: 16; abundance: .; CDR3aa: CASSGTGQTGYYEQFF; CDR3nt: TGTGCCAGCAGCGGCACGGGACAGACGGGATATTATGAGCAGTTCTTC
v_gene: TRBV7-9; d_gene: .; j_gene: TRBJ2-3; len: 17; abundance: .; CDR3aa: CASSSYPQGLSTDTQYF; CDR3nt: TGTGCCAGCAGCAGCTACCCACAGGGTCTTAGCACAGATACGCAGTATTTT
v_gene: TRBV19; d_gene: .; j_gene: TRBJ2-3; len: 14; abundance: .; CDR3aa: CASSPLTRWDTQYF; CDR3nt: TGTGCCAGTAGTCCTTTAACGAGGTGGGATACGCAGTATTTT
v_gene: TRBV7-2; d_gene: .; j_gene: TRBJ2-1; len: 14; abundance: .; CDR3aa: CASSFNRVDNEQFF; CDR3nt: TGTGCCAGCAGCTTTAACAGGGTCGACAATGAGCAGTTCTTC
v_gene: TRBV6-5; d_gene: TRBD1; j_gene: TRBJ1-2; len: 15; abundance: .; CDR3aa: CASSYLGQGNYGYTF; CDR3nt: TGTGCCAGCAGTTACCTTGGACAGGGAAACTATGGCTACACCTTC
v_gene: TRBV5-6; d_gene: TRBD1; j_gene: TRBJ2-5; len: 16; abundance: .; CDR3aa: CASSRRTGTDQETQYF; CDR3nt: TGTGCCAGCAGCCGCAGGACAGGGACGGACCAAGAGACCCAGTACTTC
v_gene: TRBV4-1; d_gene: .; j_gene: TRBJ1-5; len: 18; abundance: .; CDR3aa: CASSQVSARVGPLQPQHF; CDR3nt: TGCGCCAGCAGCCAAGTTTCCGCCCGGGTAGGCCCCCTTCAGCCCCAGCATTTT